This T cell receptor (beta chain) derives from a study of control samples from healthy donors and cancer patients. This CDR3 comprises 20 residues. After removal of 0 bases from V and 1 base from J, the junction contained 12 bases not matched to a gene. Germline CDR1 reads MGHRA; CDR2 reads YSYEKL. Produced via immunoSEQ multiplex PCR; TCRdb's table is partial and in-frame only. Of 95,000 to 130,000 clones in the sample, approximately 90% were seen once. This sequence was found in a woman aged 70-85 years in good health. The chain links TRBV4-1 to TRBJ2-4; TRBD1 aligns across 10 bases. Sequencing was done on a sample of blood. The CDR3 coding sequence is TGCGCCAGCAGCCAAGATAGGTCGGGGACAGGGGCTTACGCCAAAAACATTCAGTACTTC. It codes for CASSQDRSGTGAYAKNIQYF.